The clone carrying this TCR beta chain was found a few times. As yet, its antigen is unknown. These data are taken from a study of identical twins. Study observations and caveats: The more abundant beta clonotypes in cord blood had fewer insertions, and memory repertoires did not show this.

The CDR3 is made up of 18 amino acids. From germline, CDR1 is SGHAT and CDR2 FQNNGV. V lost 1 base, J lost 1 base, and 8 bases stayed unmatched. TCRdb redid the calling of the 5' RACE reads with MiXCR, one entry per CDR3 protein. Found here are around 490,000 distinct CDR3 sequences, 13% to 15% of them singletons; the top ten hold about 0.97%. This same sample was also taken into another study, of yellow fever vaccine responses in identical twins.

Sample: CD4+ T cells sorted from blood. The clonotype comes from a young woman in good health. The chain has TRBV11-2 and TRBJ2-3; TRBD2 agrees at 10 bases. DNA of the CDR3: TGTGCCAGCAGCTTAGTCCGCATAGCGGGGGGAGGCACAGATACGCAGTATTTT. It yields the protein CASSLVRIAGGGTDTQYF.